One sample yielded the 2 T cell receptor beta chains listed below, sequenced in a study of radiation and T cells in renal cell carcinoma. Time point: baseline pretreatment blood. Regarding treatment: 15 Gy SBRT to primary tumor, nephrectomy 4 weeks later. Using immunoSEQ multiplex PCR, the repertoire was profiled, and TCRdb retains in-frame clones only, with some absent. The sample includes some 100,000 clones, about four fifths of them seen just once. Source: blood, taken from a patient whose treatment included radiotherapy and nephrectomy. Every receptor here comes from a man aged 55 to 70 with renal cell carcinoma.

V is TRBV2 and J is TRBJ2-2, with TRBD1 matching 8 bases. The CDR3 has 13 amino acids. Germline CDR1 reads SNHLY; CDR2 reads FYNNEI. V lost 8 bases, J lost 5 bases, and 4 bases stayed unmatched. The CDR3 is CASQGAGTGELFF. The CDR3 coding sequence is TGTGCCAGCCAGGGGGCAGGGACCGGGGAGCTGTTTTTT.

The chain couples TRBV4-1 to TRBJ1-1; tentatively, D is TRBD1 (6 bases). The CDR3 has 16 residues. The germline V and J ends were trimmed by 7 bases and 1 base, with 19 bases remaining between them. Germline V gene data show CDR1 as MGHRA and CDR2 as YSYEKL. The chain's CDR3 is CASTSEGGGPNTEAFF. CDR3 nucleotides: TGCGCCAGCACTTCCGAGGGGGGGGGCCCGAACACTGAAGCTTTCTTT.